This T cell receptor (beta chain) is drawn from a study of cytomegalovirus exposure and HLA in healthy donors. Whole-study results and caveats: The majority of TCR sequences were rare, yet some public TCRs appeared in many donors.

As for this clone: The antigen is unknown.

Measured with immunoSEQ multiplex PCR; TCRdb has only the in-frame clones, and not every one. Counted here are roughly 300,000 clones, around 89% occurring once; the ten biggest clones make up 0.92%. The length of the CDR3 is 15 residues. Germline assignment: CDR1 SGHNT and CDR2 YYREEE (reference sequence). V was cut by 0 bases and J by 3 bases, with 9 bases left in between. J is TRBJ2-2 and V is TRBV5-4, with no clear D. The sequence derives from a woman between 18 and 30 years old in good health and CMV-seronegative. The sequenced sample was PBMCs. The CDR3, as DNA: TGTGCCAGCAGCTTGGCGCCTCAGGACACCGGGGAGCTGTTTTTT. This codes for CASSLAPQDTGELFF. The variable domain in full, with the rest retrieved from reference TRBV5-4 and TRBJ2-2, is ETGVTQSPTHLIKTRGQQVTLRCSSQSGHNTVSWYQQALGQGPQFIFQYYREEENGRGNFPPRFSGLQFPNYSSELNVNALELDDSALYLCASSLAPQDTGELFFGEGSRLTVL.